This TCR beta chain derives from a study of CD4 and CD8 cells across lung adenocarcinoma regions. CDR3 length equals 16 residues. Germline CDR1 MRHNA, CDR2 SNTAGT. On this clonotype: The germline gene is not matched at one end of the junction; a read error may be the cause.

TCRdb ran MiXCR on the PCR reads and lists one entry per CDR3 protein. The sample yields 10,000 to 15,000 distinct CDR3 sequences, 45% to 50% seen once. Localized lung adenocarcinoma, a non-small cell lung cancer, affected the donors. The clonotype comes from a male donor with lung adenocarcinoma. The CD4 and CD8 labels of this study may be unreliable. The sequencing input was CD8+ T cells from the margin of a lung tumor. This chain joins TRBV6-4 and TRBJ2-3, with a weak D call TRBD1 (6 bases). The CDR3 coding sequence is TGTGCCAGTGCGGACAGAGTGGGCCAGGGACCAGATACCCAGTATTTC. Residues: CASADRVGQGPDTQYF.